This TCR beta chain was profiled in a study of T cell repertoires in cytomegalovirus infection. Per germline, CDR1 SEHNR and CDR2 FQNEAQ (reference sequence). V was clipped by 5 bases and J by 0 bases; unmatched bases: 8. The CDR3 totals 16 residues. TCRdb re-called the reads with MiXCR, one entry per CDR3 protein. This sample yields roughly 800,000 distinct CDR3 sequences, of which almost 30% are seen a single time; over 10% belongs to the top ten. As to this clonotype: Its specificity is unknown.

The rearrangement joins TRBV7-9 to TRBJ2-3, with 7 bases lining up with TRBD1. The specimen was cultured CD8+ T cells from PBMCs, collected from culture after CMV antigen stimulation. The origin of this receptor is a human donor in good health (CMV status not recorded). Some clones in this sample may be carry-over from other donors' samples. This CDR3 reads CASSVSGGASTDTQYF. CDR3 DNA sequence: TGTGCCAGCAGCGTTTCAGGGGGTGCTAGCACAGATACGCAGTATTTT.